Listed here is a single TCR beta chain. V shed 6 bases and J shed 0 bases, with 14 bases lying between them. The CDR3 sequence is 15 residues long. Per germline, CDR1 SGHTA and CDR2 FQGNSA. This sample is drawn from a study of blood T cell repertoires in COVID-19. Sequencing used immunoSEQ multiplex PCR; TCRdb keeps in-frame clones, though not all of them. Among roughly 240,000 clones listed, 83% were seen once. This chain links TRBV7-2 with TRBJ1-1; the D gene is possibly TRBD1 (6 bases). This TCR derives from a woman aged 35 to 49 who had been exposed to COVID-19. The source material was PBMCs or T cells enriched from blood (not recorded which). As DNA, the CDR3 is TGTGCCAGCAGTTCCCGTCAGGGGATGAACACTGAAGCTTTCTTT. It translates to CASSSRQGMNTEAFF.